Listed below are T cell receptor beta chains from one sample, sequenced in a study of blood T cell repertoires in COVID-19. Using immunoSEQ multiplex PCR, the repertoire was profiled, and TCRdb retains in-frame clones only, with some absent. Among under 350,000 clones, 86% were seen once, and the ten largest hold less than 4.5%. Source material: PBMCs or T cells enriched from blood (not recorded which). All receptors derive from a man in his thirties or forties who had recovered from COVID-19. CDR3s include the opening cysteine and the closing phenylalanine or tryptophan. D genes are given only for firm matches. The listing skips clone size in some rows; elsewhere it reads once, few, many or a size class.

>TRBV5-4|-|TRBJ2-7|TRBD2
TGTGCCAGCAGCTCCCGGGGGGGGGCAGCGGGAGCCTACGAGCAGTACTTC
CASSSRGGAAGAYEQYF
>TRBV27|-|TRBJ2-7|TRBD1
TGTGCCAGCACTAGACAGGGGGAATACGAGCAGTACTTC
CASTRQGEYEQYF
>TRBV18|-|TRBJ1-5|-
TGTGCCAGCTCACCGGCCGGCAATCAGCCCCAGCATTTT
CASSPAGNQPQHF
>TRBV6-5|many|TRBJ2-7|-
TGTGCCAGCAGGCCCGCGGGGGCCCCGTCCTACGAGCAGTACTTC
CASRPAGAPSYEQYF
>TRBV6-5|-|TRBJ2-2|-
TGTGCCAGCAGGGACGGGGGACTTACCGGGGAGCTGTTTTTT
CASRDGGLTGELFF
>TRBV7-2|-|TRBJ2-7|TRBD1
TGTGCCAGCAGCCGGGACAGCGTTTCCTACGAGCAGTACTTC
CASSRDSVSYEQYF
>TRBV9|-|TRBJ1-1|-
TGTGCCAGCAGCTTAACCGAGGACACTGAAGCTTTCTTT
CASSLTEDTEAFF
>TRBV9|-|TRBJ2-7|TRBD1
TGTGCCAGCAGCGTGGGGACAGGGAAGGGGTTCTACGAGCAGTACTTC
CASSVGTGKGFYEQYF
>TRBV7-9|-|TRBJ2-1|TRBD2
TGTGCCAGCACGGGGGGGGATAGCCCCTACAATGAGCAGTTCTTC
CASTGGDSPYNEQFF
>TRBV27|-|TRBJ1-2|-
TGTGCCAGCAGTGAAAGCAGGGGTGGGGGACACTATGGCTACACCTTC
CASSESRGGGHYGYTF
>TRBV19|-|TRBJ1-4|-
TGTGCCAGTAGTATAACTGGGCGTAATGAAAAACTGTTTTTT
CASSITGRNEKLFF
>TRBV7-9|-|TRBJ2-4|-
TGTGCCAGCAGCTCGGACAGTAAAAACATTCAGTACTTC
CASSSDSKNIQYF
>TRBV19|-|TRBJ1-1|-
TGTGCCAGTAGTATTGGGGCTGGGGGCAACACTGAAGCTTTCTTT
CASSIGAGGNTEAFF
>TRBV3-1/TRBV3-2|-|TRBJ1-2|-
TGTGCCAGCAGCTCAAAGACACTCCCCGTGGGCTACACCTTC
CASSSKTLPVGYTF
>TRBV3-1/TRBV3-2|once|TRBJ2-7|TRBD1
TGTGCCAGCAGCGAACAGGGGGCGGTGTACGAGCAGTACTTC
CASSEQGAVYEQYF
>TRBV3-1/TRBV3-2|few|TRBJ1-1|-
TGTGCCAGCAGCCCCCGTGGCAGGGTGAACACTGAAGCTTTCTTT
CASSPRGRVNTEAFF
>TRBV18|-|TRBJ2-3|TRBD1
TGTGCCAGCTCACCACCCGCCAATACAGGGGCAGATACGCAGTATTTT
CASSPPANTGADTQYF
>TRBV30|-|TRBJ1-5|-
TGTGCCTGGAGTGTACAAGGGGGACCTAGGGGTCAGCCCCAGCATTTT
CAWSVQGGPRGQPQHF
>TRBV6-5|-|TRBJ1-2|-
TGTGCCAGCAGTTCCCTCGGGCAGGGGCTCTTCTATGGCTACACCTTC
CASSSLGQGLFYGYTF
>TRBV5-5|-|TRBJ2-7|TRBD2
TGTGCCAGCAGCGCTTATCTCGGGACTAGTCTCCTCGAGCAGTACTTC
CASSAYLGTSLLEQYF
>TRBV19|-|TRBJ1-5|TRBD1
TGTGCCAGTAGGGCGATGACAGGGGAAAATCAGCCCCAGCATTTT
CASRAMTGENQPQHF
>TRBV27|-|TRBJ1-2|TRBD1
TGTGCCAGCAGTCTAAAGGCCCGGGACAGGGACTATTATGGCTACACCTTC
CASSLKARDRDYYGYTF
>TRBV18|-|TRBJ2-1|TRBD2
TGTGCCAGCTCACTCGGGGGGGGCTCCTACAATGAGCAGTTCTTC
CASSLGGGSYNEQFF
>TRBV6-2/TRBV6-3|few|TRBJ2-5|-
TGTGCCAGCAGCCCCTATCCAATCCAAGAGACCCAGTACTTC
CASSPYPIQETQYF
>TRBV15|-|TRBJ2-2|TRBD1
TGTGCCACCAGCCCCCGGGACAGGGGGACGGTTGGGGAGCTGTTTTTT
CATSPRDRGTVGELFF
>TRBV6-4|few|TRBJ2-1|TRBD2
TGTGCCAGCAGTGACGCGACTAGCGGCCACAATGAGCAGTTCTTC
CASSDATSGHNEQFF
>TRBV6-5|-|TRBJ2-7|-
TGTGCCAGCAGTTACTCGACTCGACCTATCGTGAACGAGCAGTACTTC
CASSYSTRPIVNEQYF
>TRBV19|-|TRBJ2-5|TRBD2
TGTGCCAGTAGTATAGAACATGGAGCGGGGGGGCAAGAGACCCAGTACTTC
CASSIEHGAGGQETQYF
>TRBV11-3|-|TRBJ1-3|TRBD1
TGTGCCAGCAGCCCGACCGGGACAGGGGATAGAAACACCATATATTTT
CASSPTGTGDRNTIYF
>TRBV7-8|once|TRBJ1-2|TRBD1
TGTGCCAGCAGCCAGGGACAGCCGACACCGGCCTATGGCTACACCTTC
CASSQGQPTPAYGYTF
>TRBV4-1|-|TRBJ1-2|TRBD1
TGCGCCAGCAGCCAAGATCGACCGACAGGGACCTATGGCTACACCTTC
CASSQDRPTGTYGYTF
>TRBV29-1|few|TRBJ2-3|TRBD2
TGCAGCGTTGTGGACTTTAGCGGGGGCACAGATACGCAGTATTTT
CSVVDFSGGTDTQYF
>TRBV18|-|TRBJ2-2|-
TGTGCCAGCTCACCTCTAGACGACCCCACCGGGGAGCTGTTTTTT
CASSPLDDPTGELFF
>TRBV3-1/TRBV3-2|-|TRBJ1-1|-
TGTGCCAGCAGCCAAAACGGAGGGAACACTGAAGCTTTCTTT
CASSQNGGNTEAFF
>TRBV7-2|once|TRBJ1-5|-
TGTGCCAGCAGCTTCCGACGGGGAAATCAGCCCCAGCATTTT
CASSFRRGNQPQHF
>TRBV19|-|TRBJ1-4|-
TGTGCCAGTACTTCAACTTATAGAACCGAAAAACTGTTTTTT
CASTSTYRTEKLFF
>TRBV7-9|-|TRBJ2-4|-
TGTGCCAGCCAGACCGGGACAAAAAACATTCAGTACTTC
CASQTGTKNIQYF
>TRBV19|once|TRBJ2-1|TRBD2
TGTGCCAGCATCAGCGGGAGCTCCTACAATGAGCAGTTCTTC
CASISGSSYNEQFF
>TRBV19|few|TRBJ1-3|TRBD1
TGTGCCAGTAGTAAACTCCAGGGGGCAGTTGGAAACACCATATATTTT
CASSKLQGAVGNTIYF
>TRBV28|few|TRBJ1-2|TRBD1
TGTGCCAGCACGGGGACAGTCTATGGCTACACCTTC
CASTGTVYGYTF
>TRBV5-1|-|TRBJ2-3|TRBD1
TGCGCCAGCAGCATACAGGGGGCAGATACGCAGTATTTT
CASSIQGADTQYF